These 2 T cell receptor beta chains were all obtained from the same sample, sequenced in a study of blood T cell repertoires in COVID-19. The protocol was immunoSEQ multiplex PCR, while the TCRdb copy is restricted to in-frame clones and leaves out a portion. The sample consists of 100,000 or so clones, over 80% of them appearing once. The sequencing sample was made of peripheral blood. The receptors originated from a man between 65 and 80 years old with active or convalescent COVID-19.

This clone has more than one count but fewer than ten. The CDR3 region has the DNA TGTGCCAGCAGCATCCGGGAGCGGGGGATGTTAGAGACCCAGTACTTC. Protein sequence: CASSIRERGMLETQYF. V gene TRBV3-1 (or the pseudogene TRBV3-2) combines with J gene TRBJ2-5; 8 nucleotides agree with TRBD2. Trimming cost V 5 bases and J 4 bases; bases outside gene matches: 12. The germline CDR1 and CDR2 sequences are LGHDT and YNNKEL (reference sequence). CDR3 size: 16 residues.

This clone came up once. J is TRBJ1-2 and V is TRBV19; a possible D gene is TRBD1 (6 bases). V was pared by 4 bases and J by 6 bases, with 15 bases between. Germline CDR1 LNHDA, CDR2 SQIVND (reference sequence). The CDR3 sequence is 14 residues long. CDR3 sequence: CASSKGGQAHGYTF. The CDR3 nucleotides are TGTGCCAGTAGTAAAGGGGGACAAGCGCATGGCTACACCTTC. The complete variable domain, with remaining parts taken from reference TRBV19 and TRBJ1-2, reads DGGITQSPKYLFRKEGQNVTLSCEQNLNHDAMYWYRQDPGQGLRLIYYSQIVNDFQKGDIAEGYSVSREKKESFPLTVTSAQKNPTAFYLCASSKGGQAHGYTFGSGTRLTVV.